This TCR beta chain was retrieved from a study of T-cell reconstitution after alpha-beta-depleted transplantation in children listed by TCRdb under 2016. Broadly, across the study: Using TCR repertoire profiling, the study quantitatively followed how T-cell immune reconstitution unfolded in children after TCRalphabeta/CD19-depleted allogeneic hematopoietic cell transplantation.

The method was PCR. Sequencing took place on an Illumina HiSeq 2500. Molecular barcoding was employed in the preparation of TCR libraries, with unique molecular identifiers being used to normalize TCRbeta repertoire quantification. TCRdb trimmed the raw reads at Q25, called clones with MiXCR and kept productive beta chains. Entries that share a CDR3 protein sequence are merged under the most common genes and DNA. The sample table shows some 600,000 distinct CDR3 sequences, and roughly 13% are seen once. The ten largest clones take up 2.2% of the sample. This clonotype was seen repeatedly, ten times or more. Its cognate antigen has yet to be identified. No base quality information exists; no much larger clone differs at one position. The treatment or condition label here, explained by the study, means: allogeneic hematopoietic cell transplantation with graft depleted of TCRalphabeta T cells and CD19 B cells. TCRalphabeta/CD19-depleted allogeneic hematopoietic cell grafts were given to the transplant recipients, all of whom were children.

Overall study outcomes, separate from this receptor: The high TCRbeta diversity at day 60 in some patients was ascribed to recipient T cells and intrathymic progenitors that had survived conditioning. The apparently early recovery of alphabetaT-cell counts about two months after transplant reportedly depended on only several hundred rapidly expanded clones that came from non-depleted graft cells. The frequencies of hyperexpanded clones fell over the following months, and after one year, T-cell counts and TCRbeta diversity were mostly attributed to newly produced T cells.

The sequencing here drew on PBMCs, mostly from graft donor cells, taken 360 days after TCRalphabeta/CD19-depleted stem cell transplant. The source is a male patient under 18 who had a stem cell transplant for acute myeloid leukemia, so the T cells may come from the graft donor.

The CDR3 has the sequence CAISTTSGSSYNEQFF. The nucleotide sequence is TGTGCCATCAGCACGACTAGCGGGAGCTCCTACAATGAGCAGTTCTTC. The chain is assembled from TRBV10-3 and TRBJ2-1; the central 12 bases match TRBD2. The V end gives up 6 bases and the J end 0 bases, leaving 3 bases in the junction not matched to a gene. Reading from cysteine to phenylalanine, the CDR3 counts 16 amino acids. CDR3 DNA only is kept here, 48 bases in frame from base 1. Taken from the germline V gene, the CDR1 and CDR2 loops are ENHRY and SYGVKD.